One and the same sample provided the 19 T cell receptor beta chains below, sequenced in a study of shared clonotypes between healthy human individuals. The table came from immunoSEQ multiplex PCR; TCRdb's copy has only in-frame clones and leaves some out. The data contain some 2.3 million clones, 80% to 95% of them singletons. Sequencing was done on a sample of naive CD4+ T cells from PBMCs. Sample subset: CD45RA+ positively selected. The source is a man aged 18 to 30 in good health. Some clones in this sample may be carry-over from other donors' samples.

Worth noting for this clone: Other DNA sequences within the sample encode an identical CDR3. This rearrangement joins TRBV2 to TRBJ2-1; 11 nucleotides line up with TRBD1. Unmatched junction bases numbered 2, after V lost 4 bases and J lost 3 bases. Germline V lookup: CDR1 SNHLY, CDR2 FYNNEI. This CDR3 is 15 amino acids long. The CDR3 sequence: CASSAGTGGYNEQFF. CDR3 nucleotide sequence: TGTGCCAGCAGTGCCGGGACAGGGGGCTACAATGAGCAGTTCTTC.

The sample holds a few counts of this clone. V is TRBV14 and J is TRBJ1-1; 7 nucleotides align to TRBD1. Germline CDR1 and CDR2: SGHDN and FVKESK. J gave up 8 bases and V 2 bases, and 8 bases lay outside the gene matches. This CDR3 is 14 amino acids long. CDR3 nucleotide sequence: TGTGCCAGCAGCCAAACAGGGGTCCGAGGAGAAGCTTTCTTT. Encoded protein: CASSQTGVRGEAFF.

The rearrangement links TRBV11-3 to TRBJ2-1, with D tentatively TRBD1 (6 bases). V was trimmed by 4 bases and J by 5 bases, leaving 12 bases between them. Germline CDR1 SGHNT, CDR2 YENEEA. The CDR3 totals 14 residues. The CDR3 DNA sequence: TGTGCCAGCAGCTCATTAGGACAGAACAATGAGCAGTTCTTC. Protein: CASSSLGQNNEQFF.

The chain recombines TRBV5-1 with TRBJ2-7; possibly TRBD1 for D (5 bases). The length of the CDR3 is 14 residues. Germline CDR1 SGHRS, CDR2 YFSETQ. The germline V and J ends were trimmed by 3 bases and 4 bases, with 14 bases remaining between them. The CDR3 DNA reads TGCGCCAGCAGCTACTGGGGCAAAGATTACGAGCAGTACTTC. It encodes CASSYWGKDYEQYF.

The chain carries TRBV5-1 and TRBJ2-5, with D maybe TRBD1 (6 bases). The CDR3 extends over 16 amino acids. Per germline, CDR1 SGHRS and CDR2 YFSETQ. The V gene lost 0 bases and the J gene lost 2 bases, with 14 bases spanning the gap. Here the CDR3 DNA reads TGCGCCAGCAGCTTGGGAGTCGGGACAAGACAAGAGACCCAGTACTTC. This translates into CASSLGVGTRQETQYF.

V usage is TRBV5-1 and J usage is TRBJ1-6; no reliable D call. The ends were cut back, 4 bases at V and 7 bases at J, with 9 bases in the middle. The CDR3 is 13 residues long. Germline V CDR1 and CDR2: SGHRS, YFSETQ. CDR3 nucleotide sequence: TGCGCCAGCAGCGACGACCTAAATTCACCCCTCCACTTT. Amino acid sequence: CASSDDLNSPLHF.

V usage is TRBV11-2 and J usage is TRBJ2-3; D is perhaps TRBD1 (5 bases). Looked up from germline, CDR1 is SGHAT and CDR2 is FQNNGV. The CDR3 consists of 14 residues. V was shortened by 4 bases and J by 2 bases, with 10 bases between the two germline ends. CDR3 DNA: TGTGCCAGCAGCTCGGACATTTTCACAGATACGCAGTATTTT. Translating gives CASSSDIFTDTQYF.

Regarding this clone: This sample includes further DNA sequences coding for the same CDR3. This chain links TRBV28 with TRBJ1-5; the D is unclear. This CDR3 spans 13 amino acids. Trimming took 3 bases from V and 5 from J, leaving 8 bases between them. Germline CDR1 is MDHEN and CDR2 is SYDVKM. The CDR3 DNA follows: TGTGCCAGCAGTTTCCGAACGCATCAGCCCCAGCATTTT. This sequence encodes CASSFRTHQPQHF.

About this clone itself: Distinct nucleotide sequences in the sample also encode this CDR3. This chain links TRBV7-3 with TRBJ2-1; 9 positions match TRBD1. The J segment lost 1 base and the V segment lost 5 bases, leaving 3 bases of the junction unmatched. The CDR3 is made up of 15 amino acids. Germline CDR1 and CDR2: SGHTA and FQGTGA. As DNA, the CDR3 is TGTGCCAGCAGCAGCGACAGGGGGTCCTACAATGAGCAGTTCTTC. The encoded protein is CASSSDRGSYNEQFF. The complete variable domain, with remaining parts taken from reference TRBV7-3 and TRBJ2-1, reads GAGVSQTPSNKVTEKGKYVELRCDPISGHTALYWYRQSLGQGPEFLIYFQGTGAADDSGLPNDRFFAVRPEGSVSTLKIQRTERGDSAVYLCASSSDRGSYNEQFFGPGTRLTVL.

Comment on this clone: The same CDR3 arises from other DNA sequences in this sample as well. V and J are TRBV2 and TRBJ1-1; unclear D gene. This CDR3 is 14 amino acids long. Germline V CDR1 and CDR2: SNHLY, FYNNEI. Trimming cost V 3 bases and J 1 base, with 9 bases left between them. The CDR3 region has the DNA TGTGCCAGCAGTGAGTTGGGGAGGAACACTGAAGCTTTCTTT. This gives the protein CASSELGRNTEAFF.

This clone was observed a single time. The J gene is TRBJ2-2, the V gene TRBV10-1, with D hard to call. V lost 0 bases and J 2 bases, leaving 7 bases between the germline ends. The CDR3 has 15 amino acids. The germline V gene has CDR1 WNHNN and CDR2 SYGVQD (reference sequence). CDR3 nucleotide sequence: TGCGCCAGCAGTGAGTCGGGGATTAACACCGGGGAGCTGTTTTTT. Its translation: CASSESGINTGELFF.

This rearrangement joins TRBV5-1 to TRBJ2-2; D possibly corresponds to TRBD2 (5 bases). CDR3 length equals 14 residues. Germline V CDR1 and CDR2: SGHRS, YFSETQ. Trimming removed 9 bases from V and 4 bases from J, with 16 bases in between. The CDR3 is CANPGEGSTGELFF. CDR3 sequence (DNA): TGCGCCAACCCGGGTGAGGGTAGCACCGGGGAGCTGTTTTTT.

CDR3 in DNA: TGTGCCAGCAGCTCTTACAGGACCTCTGGAAACACCATATATTTT. Translated: CASSSYRTSGNTIYF. The chain uses TRBV7-9 and TRBJ1-3, with a tentative D call TRBD1 (5 bases). V was clipped by 4 bases and J by 0 bases, with 10 bases between them. The CDR3 is made up of 15 amino acids. Germline V gives CDR1 SEHNR, CDR2 FQNEAQ (reference sequence).

The chain combines TRBV28 with TRBJ2-7, with 10 bases lining up with TRBD1. Germline assignment: CDR1 MDHEN and CDR2 SYDVKM. The CDR3 is 14 amino acids. Trimming removed 7 bases from V and 8 bases from J; junction bases left unmatched: 11. In nucleotides, the CDR3 is TGTGCCAGCACCCGAGGGGACAGGGGAAACAAGCAGTACTTC. This gives the protein CASTRGDRGNKQYF.

This clone was seen a handful of times. The CDR3 region has the DNA TGTGCCAGCAGCTTAGGGCGCACTGAAGCTTTCTTT. Encoded protein: CASSLGRTEAFF. This chain uses TRBV11-2 with TRBJ1-1; D gene unclear. Germline assignment: CDR1 SGHAT and CDR2 FQNNGV. V was shortened by 1 base and J by 4 bases, with 4 bases between the two germline ends. There are 12 residues in the CDR3.

The rearrangement uses TRBV5-1 and TRBJ1-3, with D possibly being TRBD1 (6 bases). Germline assignment: CDR1 SGHRS and CDR2 YFSETQ. The CDR3 is made up of 16 amino acids. Trimming took off 4 bases at V and 0 bases at J, with 14 bases between the two ends. In DNA form, the CDR3 reads TGCGCCAGCAGCACAGGGTTTTCGGCCTCTGGAAACACCATATATTTT. Protein sequence: CASSTGFSASGNTIYF.

This chain connects TRBV6-6 to TRBJ2-7; 7 nucleotides match TRBD1. The CDR3 contains 14 residues. Per the germline V gene, CDR1 is MNHNY and CDR2 is SVGAGI (reference sequence). J lost 7 bases, V lost 5 bases, and 11 bases had no gene match. The CDR3 DNA is TGTGCCAGCAGTCCGGGGACAGTCTTGGGGGAGCAGTACTTC. The encoded protein is CASSPGTVLGEQYF.

A word on this clone: This sample also contains other DNA sequences that code for the same CDR3. The V gene is TRBV28, the J gene TRBJ1-4; D remains unclear. The germline V gene encodes CDR1 MDHEN and CDR2 SYDVKM. V lost 5 bases and J lost 0, with 4 bases in between. This CDR3 spans 13 amino acids. This CDR3 reads CASSRATNEKLFF. Here the CDR3 DNA reads TGTGCCAGCAGTAGAGCAACTAATGAAAAACTGTTTTTT.

V and J are TRBV7-2 and TRBJ1-4, with 8 bases aligning to TRBD1. This CDR3 has 17 residues. V was clipped by 8 bases and J by 7 bases; unmatched bases: 18. From germline, CDR1 is SGHTA and CDR2 FQGNSA. DNA of the CDR3: TGTGCCAGCCAAGGGGCAGGGGGCCTACGGACAGGTGAAAAACTGTTTTTT. It codes for CASQGAGGLRTGEKLFF.